This T cell receptor beta chain was retrieved from a study of cytomegalovirus exposure and HLA in healthy donors. Study-level points and caveats: According to reports, the classifier identified cytomegalovirus status with high specificity and sensitivity.

The PCR had 60 Vbeta and 13 Jbeta primers. TCRdb keeps only in-frame clones here, not all; method: immunoSEQ multiplex PCR. The sample has 150,000 to 200,000 clones, roughly 80% seen once. Concerning this clone itself: Its antigen is unidentified.

V shed 2 bases and J shed 4 bases, with 13 bases lying between them. The CDR3 spans 15 residues. Germline V gene sequence: CDR1 SGHRS, CDR2 YFSETQ. This cohort consisted of healthy bone marrow donors. The chain couples TRBV5-1 to TRBJ2-1; a weak D match, TRBD2 (5 bases). Sequences were obtained from PBMCs. The source of this sequence is a man aged 50 to 60 in good health and CMV-seronegative. DNA for the CDR3: TGCGCCAGCAGCTTAGAGTCGGGAATATACAATGAGCAGTTCTTC. Its protein is CASSLESGIYNEQFF.